This T cell receptor (beta chain) was sequenced for a study of cytomegalovirus exposure and HLA in healthy donors. For the study at large: Later analysis reported that the approximately 120 validation repertoires shared the platform of the 650 to 700 first-cohort repertoires.

Trimming pared 1 base from V and 8 bases from J, leaving 14 bases between. CDR1 and CDR2 (germline): MNHNS, SASEGT. The CDR3 spans 14 residues. The table came from immunoSEQ multiplex PCR; TCRdb's copy has only in-frame clones and leaves some out. This table has over 150,000 clones, approximately 86% appearing once. The sequenced sample consisted of PBMCs. The rearrangement uses TRBV6-1 and TRBJ1-2; the D gene is possibly TRBD1 (5 bases). The clonotype was recovered from a human donor in good health. CDR3 in DNA: TGTGCCAGCAGTGAAGGGGTTTGGGGGGTCGGCTACACCTTC. It specifies CASSEGVWGVGYTF.